This T cell receptor (beta chain) derives from a study of siplizumab effects on memory and regulatory T cells. Whole-study findings and limits: Memory cells that were CD4+ and unstimulated gave rise to alloreactive sequences, which siplizumab significantly reduced.

The data were produced by immunoSEQ multiplex PCR, yet TCRdb's version contains in-frame clones alone and is incomplete. The table has 50,000 or so clones, more than 75% seen once. Concerning this clone itself: The antigen is unknown.

The CDR3 is 17 residues long. The rearrangement links TRBV1 to TRBJ2-5; the D call of TRBD2 is as the table states it, not checked on the DNA. TRBV1 is deemed a pseudogene. Sequenced material: naive CD8+ T cells sorted from blood. This TCR came from a human donor in good health. The CDR3 bases are TGCACCAGCAGCCAGGACTTGAAAGGGGGGGACGGCGAGACCCAGTACTTC. The encoded protein is CTSSQDLKGGDGETQYF.